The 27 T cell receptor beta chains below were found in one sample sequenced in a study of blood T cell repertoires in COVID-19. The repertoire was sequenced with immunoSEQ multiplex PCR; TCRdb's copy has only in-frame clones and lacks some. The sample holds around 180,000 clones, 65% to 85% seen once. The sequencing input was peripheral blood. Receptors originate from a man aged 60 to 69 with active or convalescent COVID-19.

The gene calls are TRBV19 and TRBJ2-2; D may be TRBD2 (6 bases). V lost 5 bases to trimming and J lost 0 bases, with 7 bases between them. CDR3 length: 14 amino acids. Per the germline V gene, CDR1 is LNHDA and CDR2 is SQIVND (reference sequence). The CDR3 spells CASSWGANTGELFF. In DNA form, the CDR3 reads TGTGCCAGTAGTTGGGGGGCGAACACCGGGGAGCTGTTTTTT.

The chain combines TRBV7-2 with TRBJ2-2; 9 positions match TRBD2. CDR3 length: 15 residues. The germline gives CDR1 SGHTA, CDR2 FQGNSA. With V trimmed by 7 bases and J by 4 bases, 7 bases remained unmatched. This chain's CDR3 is CASKAGGGSTGELFF. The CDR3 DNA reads TGTGCCAGCAAAGCGGGGGGCGGGAGCACCGGGGAGCTGTTTTTT.

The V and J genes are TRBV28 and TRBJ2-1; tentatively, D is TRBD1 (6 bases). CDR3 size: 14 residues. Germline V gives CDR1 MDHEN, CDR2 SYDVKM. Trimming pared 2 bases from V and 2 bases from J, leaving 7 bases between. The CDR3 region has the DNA TGTGCCAGCAGTTTAACAGGGACCTACAATGAGCAGTTCTTC. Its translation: CASSLTGTYNEQFF. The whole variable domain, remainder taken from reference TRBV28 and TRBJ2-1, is DVKVTQSSRYLVKRTGEKVFLECVQDMDHENMFWYRQDPGLGLRLIYFSYDVKMKEKGDIPEGYSVSREKKERFSLILESASTNQTSMYLCASSLTGTYNEQFFGPGTRLTVL.

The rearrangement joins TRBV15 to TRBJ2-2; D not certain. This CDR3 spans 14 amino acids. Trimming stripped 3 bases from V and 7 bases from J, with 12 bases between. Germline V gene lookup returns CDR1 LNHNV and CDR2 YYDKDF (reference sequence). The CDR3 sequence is CATSSWRRSGELFF. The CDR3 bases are TGTGCCACCAGCAGCTGGCGAAGGAGCGGGGAGCTGTTTTTT.

DNA of the CDR3: TGTGCCAGCAGCACGCGGACAGGGGGTAACACTGAAGCTTTCTTT. Translation gives CASSTRTGGNTEAFF. The V call is TRBV14, the J call TRBJ1-1; 10 nucleotides line up with TRBD1. This CDR3 has 15 amino acids. Per germline, CDR1 SGHDN and CDR2 FVKESK. J was trimmed by 2 bases and V by 5 bases; bases with no gene match: 5.

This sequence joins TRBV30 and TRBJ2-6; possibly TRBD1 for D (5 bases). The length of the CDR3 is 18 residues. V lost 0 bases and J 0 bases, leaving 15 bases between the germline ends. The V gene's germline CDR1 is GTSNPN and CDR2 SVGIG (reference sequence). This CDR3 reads CAWSVRVGPTSGANVLTF. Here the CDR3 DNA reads TGTGCCTGGAGTGTACGCGTGGGGCCGACCTCTGGGGCCAACGTCCTGACTTTC. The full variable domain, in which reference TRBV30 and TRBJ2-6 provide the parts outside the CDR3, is SQTIHQWPATLVQPVGSPLSLECTVEGTSNPNLYWYRQAAGRGLQLLFYSVGIGQISSEVPQNLSASRPQDRQFILSSKKLLLSDSGFYLCAWSVRVGPTSGANVLTFGAGSRLTVL.

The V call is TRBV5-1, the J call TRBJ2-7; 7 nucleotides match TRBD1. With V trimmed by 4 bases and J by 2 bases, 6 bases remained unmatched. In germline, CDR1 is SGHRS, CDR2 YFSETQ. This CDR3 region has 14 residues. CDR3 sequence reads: CASSATGDPYEQYF. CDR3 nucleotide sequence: TGCGCCAGCAGCGCAACAGGGGACCCCTACGAGCAGTACTTC.

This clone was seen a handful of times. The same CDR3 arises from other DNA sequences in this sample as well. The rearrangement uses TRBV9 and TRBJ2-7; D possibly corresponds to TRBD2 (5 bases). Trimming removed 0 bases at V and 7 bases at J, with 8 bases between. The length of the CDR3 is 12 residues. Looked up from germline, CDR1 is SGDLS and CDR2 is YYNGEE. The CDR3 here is CASSVVGGEQYF. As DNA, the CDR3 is TGTGCCAGCAGCGTAGTTGGCGGGGAGCAGTACTTC.

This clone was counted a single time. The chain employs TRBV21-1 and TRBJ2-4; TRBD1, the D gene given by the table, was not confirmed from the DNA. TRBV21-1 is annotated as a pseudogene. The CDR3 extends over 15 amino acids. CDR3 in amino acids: CASSKPGDAKNIQYF. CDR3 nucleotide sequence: TGTGCCAGCAGCAAGCCAGGGGACGCCAAAAACATTCAGTACTTC.

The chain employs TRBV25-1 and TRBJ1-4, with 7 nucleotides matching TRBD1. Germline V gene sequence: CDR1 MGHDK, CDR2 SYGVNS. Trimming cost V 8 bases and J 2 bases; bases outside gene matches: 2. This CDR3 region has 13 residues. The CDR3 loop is CASGTVTNEKLFF. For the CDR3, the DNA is TGTGCCAGCGGGACAGTGACTAATGAAAAACTGTTTTTT. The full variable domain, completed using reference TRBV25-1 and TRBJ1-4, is EADIYQTPRYLVIGTGKKITLECSQTMGHDKMYWYQQDPGMELHLIHYSYGVNSTEKGDLSSESTVSRIRTEHFPLTLESARPSHTSQYLCASGTVTNEKLFFGSGTQLSVL.

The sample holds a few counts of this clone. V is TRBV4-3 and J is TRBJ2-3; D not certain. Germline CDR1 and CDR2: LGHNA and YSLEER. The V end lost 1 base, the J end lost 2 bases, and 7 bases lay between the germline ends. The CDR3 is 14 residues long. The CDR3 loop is CASSQGGFTDTQYF. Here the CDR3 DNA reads TGCGCCAGCAGCCAAGGCGGATTCACAGATACGCAGTATTTT.

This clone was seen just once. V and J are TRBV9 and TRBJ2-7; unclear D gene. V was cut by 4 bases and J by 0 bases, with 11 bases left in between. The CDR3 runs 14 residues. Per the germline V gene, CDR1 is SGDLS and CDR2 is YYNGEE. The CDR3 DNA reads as TGTGCCAGCAGCCTCCCAGGTCGCTCCTACGAGCAGTACTTC. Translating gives CASSLPGRSYEQYF.

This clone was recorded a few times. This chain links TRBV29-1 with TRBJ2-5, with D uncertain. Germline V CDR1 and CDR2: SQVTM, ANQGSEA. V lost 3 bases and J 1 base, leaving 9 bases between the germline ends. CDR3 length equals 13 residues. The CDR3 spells CSVEAQVQETQYF. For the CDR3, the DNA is TGCAGCGTTGAGGCCCAGGTCCAAGAGACCCAGTACTTC. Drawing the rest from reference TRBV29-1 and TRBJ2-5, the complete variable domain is SAVISQKPSRDICQRGTSLTIQCQVDSQVTMMFWYRQQPGQSLTLIATANQGSEATYESGFVIDKFPISRPNLTFSTLTVSNMSPEDSSIYLCSVEAQVQETQYFGPGTRLLVL.

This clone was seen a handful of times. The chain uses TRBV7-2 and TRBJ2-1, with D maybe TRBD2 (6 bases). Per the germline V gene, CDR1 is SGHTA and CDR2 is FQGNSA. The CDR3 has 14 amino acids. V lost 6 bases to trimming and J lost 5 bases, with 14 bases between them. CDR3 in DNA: TGTGCCAGCAGGAAAGAGGGACTGAACAATGAGCAGTTCTTC. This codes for CASRKEGLNNEQFF.

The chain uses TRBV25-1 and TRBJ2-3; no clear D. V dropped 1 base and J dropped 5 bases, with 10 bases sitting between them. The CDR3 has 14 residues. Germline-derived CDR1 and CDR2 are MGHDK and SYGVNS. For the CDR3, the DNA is TGTGCCAGCAGTGAATCTGGCCATATAGATACGCAGTATTTT. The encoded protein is CASSESGHIDTQYF.

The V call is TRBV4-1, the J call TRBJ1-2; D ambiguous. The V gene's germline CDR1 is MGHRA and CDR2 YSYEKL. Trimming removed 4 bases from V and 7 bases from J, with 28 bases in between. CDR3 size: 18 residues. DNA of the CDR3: TGCGCCAGCAGCCCAGAGCCTGGAGGCATGCACCTAGGGCGTGGCTACACCTTC. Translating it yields CASSPEPGGMHLGRGYTF.

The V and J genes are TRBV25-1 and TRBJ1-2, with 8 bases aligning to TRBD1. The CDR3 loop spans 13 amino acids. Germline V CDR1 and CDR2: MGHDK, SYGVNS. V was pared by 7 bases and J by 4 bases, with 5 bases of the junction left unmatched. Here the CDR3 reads CASKQGAAYGYTF. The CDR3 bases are TGTGCCAGCAAGCAGGGGGCAGCCTATGGCTACACCTTC.

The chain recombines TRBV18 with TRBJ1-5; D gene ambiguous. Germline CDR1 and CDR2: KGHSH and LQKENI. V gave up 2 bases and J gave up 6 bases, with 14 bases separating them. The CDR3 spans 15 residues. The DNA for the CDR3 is TGTGCCAGCTCACCAAAAGTAGGGAGCGGTCAGCCCCAGCATTTT. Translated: CASSPKVGSGQPQHF.

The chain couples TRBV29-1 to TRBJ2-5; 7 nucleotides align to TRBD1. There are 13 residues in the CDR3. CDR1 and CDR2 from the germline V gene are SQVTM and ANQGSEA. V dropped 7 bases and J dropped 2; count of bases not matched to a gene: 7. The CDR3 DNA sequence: TGCAGCGCGGACAGGATACGACAAGAGACCCAGTACTTC. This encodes CSADRIRQETQYF.

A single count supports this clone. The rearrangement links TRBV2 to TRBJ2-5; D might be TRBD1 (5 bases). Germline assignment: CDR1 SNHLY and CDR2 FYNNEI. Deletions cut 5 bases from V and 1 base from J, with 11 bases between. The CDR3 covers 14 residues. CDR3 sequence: CASSRGRAQETQYF. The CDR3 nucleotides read TGTGCCAGCAGTAGGGGAAGGGCCCAAGAGACCCAGTACTTC.

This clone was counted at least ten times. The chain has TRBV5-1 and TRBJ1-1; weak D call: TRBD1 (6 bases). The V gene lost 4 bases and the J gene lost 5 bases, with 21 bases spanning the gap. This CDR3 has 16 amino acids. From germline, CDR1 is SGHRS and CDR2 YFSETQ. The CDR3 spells CASSQMTGPSGTEAFF. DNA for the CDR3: TGCGCCAGCAGCCAGATGACAGGCCCCTCGGGGACTGAAGCTTTCTTT.

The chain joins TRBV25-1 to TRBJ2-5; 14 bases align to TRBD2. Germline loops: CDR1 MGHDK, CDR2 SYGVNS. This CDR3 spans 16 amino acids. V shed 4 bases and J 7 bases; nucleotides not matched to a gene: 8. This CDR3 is CASSGRTGLAGGTQYF. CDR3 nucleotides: TGTGCCAGCAGTGGACGGACTGGACTAGCGGGAGGGACCCAGTACTTC. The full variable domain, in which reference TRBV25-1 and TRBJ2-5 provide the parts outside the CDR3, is EADIYQTPRYLVIGTGKKITLECSQTMGHDKMYWYQQDPGMELHLIHYSYGVNSTEKGDLSSESTVSRIRTEHFPLTLESARPSHTSQYLCASSGRTGLAGGTQYFGPGTRLLVL.

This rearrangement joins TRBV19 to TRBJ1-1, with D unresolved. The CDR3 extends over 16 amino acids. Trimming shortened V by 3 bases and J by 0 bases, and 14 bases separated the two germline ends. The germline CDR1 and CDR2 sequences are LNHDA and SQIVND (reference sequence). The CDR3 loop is CASSIGVGRLNTEAFF. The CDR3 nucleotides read TGTGCCAGTAGTATCGGGGTAGGCAGGTTGAACACTGAAGCTTTCTTT.

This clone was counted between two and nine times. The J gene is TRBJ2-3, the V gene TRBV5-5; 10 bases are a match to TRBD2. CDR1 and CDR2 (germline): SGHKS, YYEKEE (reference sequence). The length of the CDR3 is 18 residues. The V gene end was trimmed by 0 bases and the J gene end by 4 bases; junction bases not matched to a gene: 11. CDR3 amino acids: CASSLAVTLAGDADTQYF. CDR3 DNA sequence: TGTGCCAGCAGCTTGGCCGTCACCCTAGCGGGAGATGCAGATACGCAGTATTTT.

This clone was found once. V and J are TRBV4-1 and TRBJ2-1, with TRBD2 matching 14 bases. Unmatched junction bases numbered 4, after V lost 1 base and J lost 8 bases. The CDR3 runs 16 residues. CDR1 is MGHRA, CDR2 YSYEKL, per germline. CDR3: CASSQGLAGGFDEQFF. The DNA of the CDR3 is TGCGCCAGCAGCCAAGGACTAGCGGGAGGGTTTGATGAGCAGTTCTTC.

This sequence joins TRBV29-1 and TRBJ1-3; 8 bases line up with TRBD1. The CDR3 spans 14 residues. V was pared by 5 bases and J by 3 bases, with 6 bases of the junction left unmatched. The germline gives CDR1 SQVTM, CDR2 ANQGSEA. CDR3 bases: TGCAGCGTTCGGGACAGGCTCCTTGGAAACACCATATATTTT. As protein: CSVRDRLLGNTIYF.

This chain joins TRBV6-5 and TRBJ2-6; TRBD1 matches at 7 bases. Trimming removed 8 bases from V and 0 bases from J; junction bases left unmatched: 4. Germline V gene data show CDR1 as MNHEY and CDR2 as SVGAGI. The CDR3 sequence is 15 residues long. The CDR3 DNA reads TGTGCCAGCGACAGGGCATACTCTGGGGCCAACGTCCTGACTTTC. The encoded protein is CASDRAYSGANVLTF.